This is a list of T cell receptor beta chains from one sample in a study of blood T cell repertoires in COVID-19. This table comes from immunoSEQ multiplex PCR, and its TCRdb copy is limited to in-frame clones, with some not included. Here the sample spans 250,000 to 400,000 clones, around 90% being singletons. The specimen sequenced was PBMCs or T cells enriched from blood (not recorded which). The receptor set was obtained from a man aged 55 to 70 who had recovered from COVID-19. Each CDR3 is given with its conserved first and last residue.

V gene,J gene,CDR3 protein
TRBV28,TRBJ1-2,CASSPLLGQGAGGYTF
TRBV11-2,TRBJ2-1,CASSLDLMGGAYNEQFF
TRBV18,TRBJ1-1,CASSPSAGTQNTEAFF
TRBV7-2,TRBJ2-7,CASSLGRRDLSYEQYF
TRBV7-9,TRBJ1-1,CASSLDRWSVGAFF
TRBV18,TRBJ2-1,CASSALGAGTYNEQFF
TRBV9,TRBJ2-5,CASSVGTSGSQETQYF
TRBV7-9,TRBJ1-4,CASSPRSGDEKLFF
TRBV5-4,TRBJ1-1,CASSLGNLNTEAFF
TRBV7-3,TRBJ2-5,CASSNGRGETQYF
TRBV3-1/TRBV3-2,TRBJ1-2,CASSQGGQGAYGYTF
TRBV6-2/TRBV6-3,TRBJ2-5,CASSYLLAGRRYEETQYF
TRBV23-1,TRBJ2-3,CASSRPTGGVRVSTDTQYF
TRBV14,TRBJ2-7,CASSLWPGEGDEQYF
TRBV28,TRBJ2-5,CATRGQGKVAQYF
TRBV6-5,TRBJ2-5,CASSYSGADQETQYF